This TCR beta chain was sequenced for a study of OX40 agonist ivuxolimab in advanced cancers. Study overall: Patients got intravenous ivuxolimab at 0.01 to 10 mg/kg every 2 weeks.

Some clones are missing from TCRdb's copy, which holds only in-frame ones; the method was immunoSEQ multiplex PCR. The sample lists roughly 50,000 clones, about 80% seen once, with under 4% in the top ten. V lost 9 bases and J lost 0, with 11 bases in between. CDR3 size: 13 residues. Germline V gene lookup returns CDR1 SNHLY and CDR2 FYNNEI. Study results and caveats: Averaging showed that CD8+ T cells had more expanded clones than CD4+ did.

Turning to this clone: Its antigen remains unidentified.

The source material was CD4+ or CD8+ T cells sorted from blood, sampled in a trial of the OX40 agonist ivuxolimab. This chain uses TRBV2 with TRBJ1-2, with D hard to call. This receptor was obtained from an adult with an advanced solid tumor such as melanoma, head and neck, liver or kidney cancer. The CDR3 reads CARGLRSNYGYTF. CDR3 nucleotides: TGTGCCAGGGGCTTGCGGTCTAACTATGGCTACACCTTC.